The present T cell receptor beta chain was sequenced within a study of T cell changes during pregnancy in multiple sclerosis. V was pared by 5 bases and J by 1 base, with 17 bases between. Germline V gives CDR1 PRHDT, CDR2 FYEKMQ (reference sequence). This CDR3 contains 16 residues. The protocol was immunoSEQ multiplex PCR, while the TCRdb copy is restricted to in-frame clones and leaves out a portion. This sample carries about 75,000 clones, around 92% of them seen once, and the ten largest clones take about 0.9%. The material was peripheral blood, obtained in the first trimester of pregnancy. This TCR was recovered from a female donor in good health, enrolled as a control in a pregnancy study. The rearrangement joins TRBV13 to TRBJ1-2, with a possible D match to TRBD1 (6 bases). The CDR3 loop reads CASSVSYHRDNYGYTF. CDR3 DNA sequence: TGTGCCAGCAGCGTTTCTTACCACAGGGATAACTATGGCTACACCTTC.